The entry that follows covers one TCR beta chain sequence. Its antigen has not been determined. No per-base quality is available; no much larger clone lies one base away. The CDR3 has 14 amino acids, counting the end cysteine and phenylalanine. Here the CDR3 DNA is all that survives: 42 bases in frame from base 1. The germline ends are 17 bases apart after V is trimmed by 4 bases and J by 10 bases. As encoded in the germline V gene, CDR1 is SGHRS while CDR2 is YFSETQ. Library construction relied on the immunoSEQ multiplex PCR assay. TCRdb stores this immuneACCESS table with in-frame sequences only. Part of the clones is absent; in the studies checked, under half of the shortfall reflects unresolved V genes, and no reason is known for the rest. The sample table records more than 140,000 clones; 91% of these occur just once. The ten largest clones capture about 7.6% of the sample. The source of the sample is a study of control samples from healthy donors and cancer patients (dated by TCRdb to about 2020).

The receptor was derived from a man aged 18-30 years in good health. The V and J genes are TRBV5-1 and TRBJ2-2, and possibly TRBD2, on 7 matching bases. Sequencing was carried out using blood. The sequence in DNA is TGCGCCAGCAGCCCTGGGGGGGGCGGAGTGGAGCTGTTTTTT. Its coded protein is CASSPGGGGVELFF.